Each of the 5 T cell receptor beta chains below was sequenced from the same sample in a study of blood T cells in healthy people across ages (dated by TCRdb to the mid-2010s). Library preparation was by 5' RACE. TCRdb shows the sequencer as Illumina HiSeq 2500. The second PCR ran for roughly 7 to 12 cycles and used a J-beta primer mix along with a sample-barcoded 5' primer. TCRdb passed the public sequencing reads through fastp at Q25 and MiXCR, retaining productive beta sequences. Rows merge per CDR3 protein into single entries with the most common DNA and genes. The sample table contains 1.5 million to 2 million distinct CDR3 sequences; only one count was recorded for 28% of them. The ten largest clones take up 7.7% of the sample. Sequencing was performed on blood. The origin of the receptors is a woman in her 30s in good health.

The sample holds many counts of this clonotype. The rearrangement joins TRBV30 to TRBJ2-7; D ambiguous. The V end was cut by 0 bases, the J end by 1 base, with 4 bases between. CDR1 is GTSNPN and CDR2 is SVGIG in the germline V gene (reference sequence). The CDR3 totals 12 residues. The CDR3 reads CAWSVGSYEQYF. The CDR3 DNA reads TGTGCCTGGAGTGTAGGGTCCTACGAGCAGTACTTC.

This clonotype was recorded at least ten times. The chain has TRBV7-2 and TRBJ2-7; D is uncertain. CDR1 and CDR2 from the germline V gene are SGHTA and FQGNSA. CDR3 size: 11 residues. The germline V and J ends were trimmed by 5 bases and 5 bases, with 7 bases remaining between them. The CDR3 DNA sequence: TGTGCCAGCAGCCAGCCGGACGAGCAGTACTTC. It yields the protein CASSQPDEQYF.

As for this clonotype: A read error may account for a junction end that differs from germline. The chain couples TRBV10-3 to TRBJ2-7, with D maybe TRBD1 (6 bases). The CDR3 spans 14 residues. In germline, CDR1 is ENHRY, CDR2 SYGVKD. The DNA of the CDR3 is TGTGCCATCATGTCTGTGGACAGACCCTACGTGCAGTACTTC. Its translation is CAIMSVDRPYVQYF.

The CDR3 DNA sequence: TGTGCCAGCAGTGAATGGCCGACCCAGTACTTC. Its translation is CASSEWPTQYF. The rearrangement links TRBV6-1 to TRBJ2-5; D gene ambiguous. Trimming removed 2 bases from V and 7 bases from J, with 5 bases in between. The CDR3 runs to 11 residues. CDR1 and CDR2 (germline): MNHNS, SASEGT.

A remark on this clonotype: This may be a read error, as it is one base from a much larger clone. J is TRBJ1-4 and V is TRBV29-1, with D perhaps matching TRBD1 (6 bases). The CDR3 runs 12 residues. Germline loops: CDR1 SQVTM, CDR2 ANQGSEA. In DNA form, the CDR3 reads TGCAGCGGGGTGGGACAAGGTGAAGAACTGTTTTTT. Residues: CSGVGQGEELFF.